This T cell receptor beta chain is drawn from a study of blood T cell repertoires in COVID-19. Whole-study context: The United States, Italy and Spain were the sources of the acute and convalescent COVID-19 samples. T cells, B-cell-depleted T cells, or PBMCs provided the cDNA or gDNA that served as material.

In the authors' methods: Amplification of reference gene primers was used by the study to estimate nucleated cell counts. The table came from immunoSEQ multiplex PCR; TCRdb's copy has only in-frame clones and leaves some out. That table furnishes V, J and clone size, whereas the DNA furnished D and trimming. The table records about 140,000 clones, approximately 92% of them present only once. Germline-derived CDR1 and CDR2 are SGHNT and YYREEE (reference sequence). This CDR3 comprises 14 residues. Trimming pared 4 bases from V and 1 base from J, leaving 12 bases between. The sequence derives from a woman aged 60-75 years with active COVID-19. This sequence joins TRBV5-4 and TRBJ2-7; a weak D match, TRBD1 (5 bases). The sample taken for sequencing was peripheral blood. The CDR3 loop is CASSPDTGSYEQYF. The DNA for the CDR3 is TGTGCCAGCAGCCCAGACACAGGATCCTACGAGCAGTACTTC.